These 20 T cell receptor beta chains were sequenced from one sample in a study of OX40 agonist ivuxolimab in advanced cancers. Sequencing was performed with immunoSEQ multiplex PCR; in TCRdb, only in-frame clones are kept and a portion is missing. Of around 60,000 clones listed, around 79% are singletons. Specimen: CD4+ or CD8+ T cells sorted from blood, collected in a trial of the OX40 agonist ivuxolimab. The receptors derive from an adult with an advanced solid tumor such as melanoma, head and neck, liver or kidney cancer.

This clone was observed a handful of times. The V gene is TRBV2, the J gene TRBJ2-7; a possible D gene is TRBD1 (6 bases). Germline V gives CDR1 SNHLY, CDR2 FYNNEI. With 3 bases removed from V and 0 bases from J, the gap between germline ends came to 15 bases. This CDR3 is 16 amino acids long. The chain's CDR3 is CASSDSQQGFSYEQYF. The CDR3 nucleotides are TGTGCCAGCAGTGATTCCCAACAGGGTTTCTCCTACGAGCAGTACTTC.

The rearrangement joins TRBV4-1 to TRBJ1-2; TRBD1 matches 7 bases. The CDR3 covers 15 residues. Unmatched junction bases numbered 9, after V lost 3 bases and J lost 5 bases. Germline CDR1 reads MGHRA; CDR2 reads YSYEKL. CDR3 coding DNA: TGCGCCAGCAGCCATAACACCGGGACAGCTTATGGCTACACCTTC. It specifies CASSHNTGTAYGYTF.

The rearrangement uses TRBV28 and TRBJ2-4, with 9 nucleotides matching TRBD2. CDR1 and CDR2 from the germline V gene are MDHEN and SYDVKM. The CDR3 is 16 residues long. The V gene end was trimmed by 1 base and the J gene end by 8 bases; junction bases not matched to a gene: 9. The CDR3 loop is CASSLYLSGSIHIQYF. The CDR3, as DNA: TGTGCCAGCAGTTTATATCTTAGCGGGAGTATACACATTCAGTACTTC.

The chain carries TRBV18 and TRBJ2-4, with D possibly TRBD1 on 6 matching bases. V lost 3 bases and J lost 1, with 10 bases in between. Germline lookup yields CDR1 KGHSH and CDR2 LQKENI. This CDR3 is built from 15 residues. The CDR3, as DNA: TGTGCCAGCTCACCGGGGGCGGTGGCCAAAAACATTCAGTACTTC. Translated, it gives CASSPGAVAKNIQYF.

For the CDR3, the DNA is TGTGCCAGCAGCCTGCGGACAGGGGGCGCCAACTATGGCTACACCTTC. This codes for CASSLRTGGANYGYTF. This chain links TRBV4-2 with TRBJ1-2, with 11 bases identical to TRBD1. The CDR3 runs to 16 residues. CDR1 and CDR2 (germline): LGHNA, YNFKEQ. With V trimmed by 4 bases and J by 2 bases, 6 bases remained unmatched.

This chain joins TRBV5-1 and TRBJ2-5; 9 bases fit TRBD2. The CDR3 loop spans 14 amino acids. Germline CDR1 and CDR2: SGHRS and YFSETQ. The V gene end was trimmed by 3 bases and the J gene end by 5 bases; junction bases not matched to a gene: 5. This CDR3 is CASSWTAGGETQYF. The CDR3 nucleotides are TGCGCCAGCAGCTGGACGGCGGGAGGGGAGACCCAGTACTTC.

This chain connects TRBV7-2 to TRBJ2-7; 9 bases are shared with TRBD1. The CDR3 runs to 16 residues. J lost 3 bases, V lost 1 base, and 7 bases had no gene match. Germline CDR1 SGHTA, CDR2 FQGNSA. The CDR3 is CASSLVAGQGSYEQYF. The CDR3 DNA follows: TGTGCCAGCAGCTTAGTAGCTGGACAGGGGAGCTACGAGCAGTACTTC.

V and J are TRBV6-6 and TRBJ2-3; tentative D call: TRBD2 (6 bases). CDR1 is MNHNY and CDR2 is SVGAGI in the germline V gene (reference sequence). Trimming left V 5 bases short and J 0 bases short, with 12 bases between. The CDR3 has 15 residues. Here the CDR3 reads CASSQASDSTDTQYF. CDR3 bases: TGTGCCAGCAGTCAGGCTAGCGATAGCACAGATACGCAGTATTTT.

V gene TRBV7-9 combines with J gene TRBJ2-3; D gene unclear. Germline V gene sequence: CDR1 SEHNR, CDR2 FQNEAQ (reference sequence). This CDR3 is built from 13 residues. V dropped 1 base and J dropped 0 bases, with 2 bases sitting between them. Here the CDR3 reads CASSLVSTDTQYF. The CDR3 bases are TGTGCCAGCAGCTTAGTTAGCACAGATACGCAGTATTTT.

V is TRBV7-9 and J is TRBJ2-1; 12 bases map to TRBD2. Germline V gives CDR1 SEHNR, CDR2 FQNEAQ (reference sequence). This CDR3 is 15 amino acids long. Trimming removed 2 bases from V and 7 bases from J; junction bases left unmatched: 3. For the CDR3, the DNA is TGTGCCAGCAGCTTAAAAACTAGCGGGGGGAATGAGCAGTTCTTC. As protein: CASSLKTSGGNEQFF.

This rearrangement joins TRBV6-5 to TRBJ2-1; TRBD2 matches 9 bases. Germline loops: CDR1 MNHEY, CDR2 SVGAGI. V trimming: 0 bases; J trimming: 8 bases; junction bases outside the gene matches: 5. This CDR3 is built from 15 residues. CDR3 nucleotide sequence: TGTGCCAGCAGTTACTCGTGGCGGGGGGGCTATGAGCAGTTCTTC. Translated: CASSYSWRGGYEQFF.

J is TRBJ2-5 and V is TRBV28; TRBD2 agrees at 8 bases. V lost 8 bases, J lost 0 bases, and 8 bases stayed unmatched. The CDR3 loop spans 15 amino acids. Per the germline V gene, CDR1 is MDHEN and CDR2 is SYDVKM. Written as DNA, the CDR3 is TGTGCCAGCGGGACGGGACTAGAGTACCAAGAGACCCAGTACTTC. This encodes CASGTGLEYQETQYF.

The chain links TRBV18 to TRBJ2-5; D may be TRBD1 (5 bases). Germline CDR1 reads KGHSH; CDR2 reads LQKENI. Trimming removed 2 bases at V and 5 bases at J, with 15 bases between. CDR3 size: 15 residues. CDR3 region: CASSPAQGARETQYF. Here the CDR3 DNA reads TGTGCCAGCTCACCAGCACAAGGGGCGCGGGAGACCCAGTACTTC.

This sequence joins TRBV5-1 and TRBJ2-7, with a tentative D call TRBD2 (5 bases). CDR3 length equals 16 residues. Deletions cut 2 bases from V and 7 bases from J, with 22 bases between. Germline values: CDR1 SGHRS, CDR2 YFSETQ. The CDR3 spells CASSFGPATPGEEQYF. CDR3 nucleotide sequence: TGCGCCAGCAGCTTCGGCCCGGCAACCCCTGGGGAGGAGCAGTACTTC.

This clone was seen more than once but under ten times. The gene calls are TRBV28 and TRBJ1-2, with D possibly being TRBD1 (5 bases). V lost 8 bases and J 2 bases, leaving 12 bases between the germline ends. Germline V CDR1 and CDR2: MDHEN, SYDVKM. The CDR3 consists of 13 residues. For the CDR3, the DNA is TGTGCCAGCCAGGTATGGGGGAACTATGGCTACACCTTC. It encodes CASQVWGNYGYTF.

This clone has only one observation. This chain links TRBV6-1 with TRBJ1-2; D unclear. The V gene's germline CDR1 is MNHNS and CDR2 SASEGT. There are 12 residues in the CDR3. V dropped 5 bases and J dropped 6 bases, with 10 bases sitting between them. The chain's CDR3 is CASSRTGHGYTF. The CDR3 coding sequence is TGTGCCAGCAGTCGGACCGGGCATGGCTACACCTTC.

There are a few counts of this clone. The chain carries TRBV7-3 and TRBJ1-2; 11 bases map to TRBD1. CDR1 is SGHTA and CDR2 is FQGTGA in the germline V gene. V gave up 5 bases and J gave up 8 bases; unmatched junction bases: 4. The CDR3 has 13 residues. The CDR3 nucleotides read TGTGCCAGCAGCCCGGGACAGGGGGAAGGCTACACCTTC. Its translation is CASSPGQGEGYTF.

Comment on this clone: The junction departs from germline at one end; a sequencing error may be responsible. V is TRBV7-7 and J is TRBJ2-5, with 9 bases aligning to TRBD2. The CDR3 has 17 amino acids. CDR1 and CDR2 from the germline V gene are SSHAT and FNYEAQ (reference sequence). The CDR3 region is CASSLPQASGAPETQYF. The CDR3 DNA is TGTGCTAGCAGCTTACCCCAGGCTAGCGGGGCCCCAGAGACCCAGTACTTC. The complete variable domain, with remaining parts taken from reference TRBV7-7 and TRBJ2-5, reads GAGVSQSPRYKVTKRGQDVTLRCDPISSHATLYWYQQALGQGPEFLTYFNYEAQPDKSGLPSDRFSAERPEGSISTLTIQRTEQRDSAMYRCASSLPQASGAPETQYFGPGTRLLVL.

The chain combines TRBV11-1 with TRBJ2-2; 9 nucleotides align to TRBD2. CDR1 is SGHAT and CDR2 is FQDESV in the germline V gene (reference sequence). This CDR3 region has 18 residues. CDR3 in amino acids: CATRKRGSGGQNTGELFF. The CDR3 nucleotides read TGTGCTACCAGAAAAAGGGGTAGCGGGGGCCAAAACACCGGGGAGCTGTTTTTT.

The rearrangement joins TRBV9 to TRBJ2-5; D is possibly TRBD1 or TRBD2 (5 bases each). The CDR3 loop spans 13 amino acids. V dropped 4 bases and J dropped 5 bases, with 12 bases sitting between them. Germline V gene lookup returns CDR1 SGDLS and CDR2 YYNGEE. CDR3: CASSRDQGETQYF. In DNA form, the CDR3 reads TGTGCCAGCAGCCGGGACCAGGGCGAGACCCAGTACTTC.